Listed here are 21 T cell receptor beta chains from one sample, sequenced in a study of T cell responses to AZD1222 COVID-19 vaccine. Here immunoSEQ multiplex PCR was the method, and the copy in TCRdb shows in-frame clones only, minus some. Of some 130,000 clones listed, 92% were seen once; the top ten hold about 3.5%. The sequencing here drew on peripheral blood, taken 28 days after the second AZD1222 dose. All receptors derive from an adult who received the AZD1222 COVID-19 vaccine.

About this clone: The junction differs from germline at one of its ends, possibly a read error. This chain links TRBV7-2 with TRBJ2-2; D is unclear. The CDR3 consists of 14 residues. CDR1 and CDR2 from the germline V gene are SGHTA and FQGNSA. This CDR3 is CASSLELNTGELFF. The CDR3 nucleotides are TGTGCCAGCAGCTTAGAACTTAACACTGGGGAGCTGTTTTTT.

The V call is TRBV3-1 (or the pseudogene TRBV3-2), the J call TRBJ2-7, with D tentatively TRBD2 (5 bases). Germline CDR1 LGHDT, CDR2 YNNKEL (reference sequence). V lost 5 bases to trimming and J lost 1 base, with 12 bases between them. This CDR3 has 14 residues. The CDR3 region is CASSAIARSYEQYF. In nucleotides, the CDR3 is TGTGCCAGCAGCGCCATAGCGAGGTCCTACGAGCAGTACTTC.

This chain links TRBV6-5 with TRBJ2-7; D not certain. Per germline, CDR1 MNHEY and CDR2 SVGAGI. This CDR3 spans 14 amino acids. Trimming left V 0 bases short and J 4 bases short, with 10 bases between. The CDR3 here is CASSYSAQSYEQYF. CDR3 coding DNA: TGTGCCAGCAGTTACTCGGCACAGTCATACGAGCAGTACTTC.

The V gene is TRBV15, the J gene TRBJ2-4; D remains unclear. The germline V and J ends were trimmed by 0 bases and 7 bases, with 13 bases remaining between them. This CDR3 has 15 amino acids. Germline assignment: CDR1 LNHNV and CDR2 YYDKDF (reference sequence). CDR3 in DNA: TGTGCCACCAGCAGAGAAGTGGGTGGCAGGAACATTCAGTACTTC. Translated, it gives CATSREVGGRNIQYF.

The chain recombines TRBV30 with TRBJ2-7; D is perhaps TRBD1 (6 bases). V shed 1 base and J shed 4 bases, with 11 bases lying between them. This CDR3 is 13 amino acids long. Germline V gene lookup returns CDR1 GTSNPN and CDR2 SVGIG (reference sequence). CDR3 protein: CAWSALDRYEQYF. DNA of the CDR3: TGTGCCTGGAGTGCCTTAGACAGGTACGAGCAGTACTTC.

The chain carries TRBV2 and TRBJ2-5; perhaps D is TRBD1 or TRBD2 (6 bases each). This CDR3 contains 15 residues. CDR1 is SNHLY and CDR2 is FYNNEI in the germline V gene. V lost 1 base to trimming and J lost 7 bases, with 16 bases between them. The DNA of the CDR3 is TGTGCCAGCAGTGAAGAAGGGGGGCAGGCTAGGACCCAGTACTTC. Its translation: CASSEEGGQARTQYF.

This chain links TRBV12-2 with TRBJ1-2; TRBD1, as called in the table, went unchecked against the DNA. TRBV12-2 is a pseudogene segment. The CDR3 is 18 residues long. The CDR3 DNA follows: TGTGCAAGTCGCACTCACATAAGATATCAGGGAAGGAACTATGGCTACACCTTC. Translated, it gives CASRTHIRYQGRNYGYTF.

V is TRBV27 and J is TRBJ2-1; TRBD2 matches at 7 bases. In germline, CDR1 is MNHEY, CDR2 SMNVEV (reference sequence). This CDR3 has 13 amino acids. V lost 4 bases, J lost 7 bases, and 4 bases stayed unmatched. The CDR3 reads CASSSWTRNEQFF. CDR3 DNA sequence: TGTGCCAGCAGTTCCTGGACTAGAAATGAGCAGTTCTTC.

The rearrangement joins TRBV2 to TRBJ2-1; the match to TRBD2 covers 7 bases. V shed 4 bases, J shed 0 bases, and the junction held 6 bases outside the gene matches. The CDR3 contains 16 residues. The V gene's germline CDR1 is SNHLY and CDR2 FYNNEI. The CDR3, as DNA: TGTGCCAGCAGTGTGATTTGGGGGGGCTCCTACAATGAGCAGTTCTTC. As protein: CASSVIWGGSYNEQFF.

V gene TRBV11-2 combines with J gene TRBJ2-7, with 11 bases matching TRBD2. Germline trimming cut 2 bases from V and 2 bases from J; bases unmatched to any gene: 11. The CDR3 has 18 residues. CDR1 and CDR2 (germline): SGHAT, FQNNGV. The CDR3 spells CASSLSLPGLAEPYEQYF. CDR3 coding DNA: TGTGCCAGCAGCTTAAGTTTGCCGGGACTAGCGGAGCCCTACGAGCAGTACTTC. Full variable domain (outside the CDR3, taken from reference TRBV11-2 and TRBJ2-7): EAGVAQSPRYKIIEKRQSVAFWCNPISGHATLYWYQQILGQGPKLLIQFQNNGVVDDSQLPKDRFSAERLKGVDSTLKIQPAKLEDSAVYLCASSLSLPGLAEPYEQYFGPGTRLTVT.

The V call is TRBV4-1, the J call TRBJ1-1; 7 bases align to TRBD1. J gave up 5 bases and V 0 bases, and 9 bases lay outside the gene matches. The CDR3 consists of 16 residues. Germline V lookup: CDR1 MGHRA, CDR2 YSYEKL. The CDR3 DNA reads as TGCGCCAGCAGCCAAGAGAGACGCAAACAGGGGACTGAAGCTTTCTTT. As protein: CASSQERRKQGTEAFF.

This clone occurred a few times. The rearrangement joins TRBV28 to TRBJ1-1; D is unclear. The V and J ends lost 6 bases and 2 bases respectively, with 10 bases between them. Germline V gives CDR1 MDHEN, CDR2 SYDVKM. The CDR3 spans 13 residues. The chain's CDR3 is CASRTQINTEAFF. DNA of the CDR3: TGTGCCAGCAGGACACAGATAAACACTGAAGCTTTCTTT.

This clone was observed a single time. The J gene is TRBJ1-4, the V gene TRBV9, with D perhaps TRBD1 (5 bases). The CDR3 is 15 residues long. Germline-derived CDR1 and CDR2 are SGDLS and YYNGEE. V lost 4 bases to trimming and J lost 8 bases, with 18 bases between them. This CDR3 is CASSSSRGMNEKLFF. In DNA form, the CDR3 reads TGTGCCAGCAGCTCGAGCCGGGGGATGAACGAAAAACTGTTTTTT. Drawing the rest from reference TRBV9 and TRBJ1-4, the complete variable domain is DSGVTQTPKHLITATGQRVTLRCSPRSGDLSVYWYQQSLDQGLQFLIQYYNGEERAKGNILERFSAQQFPDLHSELNLSSLELGDSALYFCASSSSRGMNEKLFFGSGTQLSVL.

This clone was recorded only once. This chain connects TRBV9 to TRBJ2-1; 8 bases agree with TRBD2. Germline CDR1 reads SGDLS; CDR2 reads YYNGEE. The CDR3 has 16 residues. The ends lost 0 bases at V and 1 base at J; junction bases unmatched: 3. As DNA, the CDR3 is TGTGCCAGCAGCGTAGGAGGCGGGAGGTCCTACAATGAGCAGTTCTTC. It specifies CASSVGGGRSYNEQFF.

The chain couples TRBV5-1 to TRBJ2-1; D is unresolved. Germline values: CDR1 SGHRS, CDR2 YFSETQ. V lost 1 base, J lost 9 bases, and 11 bases lay in between. The CDR3 sequence is 13 residues long. The CDR3 bases are TGCGCCAGCAGCTTGCTCACTTGGGGTGAGCAGTTCTTC. It encodes CASSLLTWGEQFF.

J is TRBJ2-3 and V is TRBV19; D not certain. Trimming cost V 1 base and J 0 bases, with 11 bases left between them. The CDR3 contains 16 residues. Germline CDR1 reads LNHDA; CDR2 reads SQIVND (reference sequence). CDR3 sequence: CASSIGGSTSTDTQYF. CDR3 nucleotides: TGTGCCAGTAGTATAGGCGGTTCTACTAGCACAGATACGCAGTATTTT.

V gene TRBV7-2 combines with J gene TRBJ2-3; D is perhaps TRBD1 or TRBD2 (5 bases each). The CDR3 is 14 residues long. Germline loops: CDR1 SGHTA, CDR2 FQGNSA. Trimming left V 7 bases short and J 1 base short, with 12 bases between. The CDR3 sequence is CASTVGARTDTQYF. CDR3 nucleotide sequence: TGTGCCAGCACTGTCGGGGCCCGCACAGATACGCAGTATTTT.

CDR3 amino acids: CASSYSYGSKTDTQYF. The CDR3 coding sequence is TGTGCCAGCAGTTACTCCTACGGGAGTAAAACAGATACGCAGTATTTT. The chain uses TRBV6-2 or TRBV6-3 and TRBJ2-3; the D gene is possibly TRBD2 (6 bases). Germline V gene lookup returns CDR1 MNHEY and CDR2 SVGEGT. The CDR3 loop spans 16 amino acids. V dropped 0 bases and J dropped 3 bases, with 13 bases sitting between them.

This clone was picked up a small number of times. The CDR3 bases are TGTGCCAGCAGCGTAGGTAGGGATCAGGGTTCCGGGGAGCTGTTTTTT. Translated, it gives CASSVGRDQGSGELFF. The V call is TRBV9, the J call TRBJ2-2; possibly TRBD1 for D (5 bases). Germline CDR1 reads SGDLS; CDR2 reads YYNGEE. CDR3 length: 16 residues. Trimming removed 0 bases at V and 6 bases at J, with 15 bases between.

J is TRBJ2-7 and V is TRBV5-5, with a tentative D call TRBD1 (6 bases). The V end lost 3 bases, the J end lost 2 bases, and 15 bases lay between the germline ends. The CDR3 totals 15 residues. Per the germline V gene, CDR1 is SGHKS and CDR2 is YYEKEE (reference sequence). For the CDR3, the DNA is TGTGCCAGCAGCTACAGGACAGACCCCCCCTACGAGCAGTACTTC. It yields the protein CASSYRTDPPYEQYF.

Here the CDR3 reads CASSVLAGLSYEQYF. Written as DNA, the CDR3 is TGTGCCAGTAGTGTACTAGCGGGACTCTCCTACGAGCAGTACTTC. This chain connects TRBV19 to TRBJ2-7; 10 bases align to TRBD2. This CDR3 has 15 residues. Germline lookup yields CDR1 LNHDA and CDR2 SQIVND (reference sequence). V lost 5 bases to trimming and J lost 0 bases; unmatched junction nucleotides: 4.